This passage covers 18 T cell receptor beta chains from one sample sequenced in a study of T cell changes during pregnancy in multiple sclerosis. Produced via immunoSEQ multiplex PCR; TCRdb's table is partial and in-frame only. Seen here are about 53,000 clones, more than 75% observed once, and the top ten hold around 2.9%. The sequencing used CD8+ T cells from peripheral blood mononuclear cells, collected before pregnancy. The receptors stem from a female donor with multiple sclerosis, enrolled in a pregnancy study.

The chain links TRBV7-9 to TRBJ1-5, with TRBD1 as a possible D gene (5 bases). Germline V gene data show CDR1 as SEHNR and CDR2 as FQNEAQ (reference sequence). The CDR3 covers 15 residues. V dropped 0 bases and J dropped 7 bases, with 13 bases sitting between them. CDR3 sequence reads: CASSLAGHIEQPQHF. DNA for the CDR3: TGTGCCAGCAGCTTAGCGGGGCACATTGAACAGCCCCAGCATTTT. The variable domain in full, with the rest retrieved from reference TRBV7-9 and TRBJ1-5, is DTGVSQNPRHKITKRGQNVTFRCDPISEHNRLYWYRQTLGQGPEFLTYFQNEAQLEKSRLLSDRFSAERPKGSFSTLEIQRTEQGDSAMYLCASSLAGHIEQPQHFGDGTRLSIL.

The chain combines TRBV27 with TRBJ2-7; 7 nucleotides match TRBD1. CDR1 is MNHEY, CDR2 SMNVEV, per germline (reference sequence). The junction had 8 bases not matched to a gene; V was cut back by 7 bases and J by 2 bases. This CDR3 comprises 14 residues. The CDR3 loop reads CASNSGQAAYEQYF. CDR3 nucleotide sequence: TGTGCCAGCAACTCCGGACAGGCCGCCTACGAGCAGTACTTC.

CDR3 nucleotide sequence: TGTGCCAGCAGCCAGGGGAGAGGGGTCTACAATGAGCAGTTCTTC. Amino acid sequence: CASSQGRGVYNEQFF. The V gene is TRBV7-9, the J gene TRBJ2-1, with D tentatively TRBD1 (6 bases). Per the germline V gene, CDR1 is SEHNR and CDR2 is FQNEAQ (reference sequence). The V gene lost 5 bases and the J gene lost 3 bases, with 14 bases spanning the gap. CDR3 length: 15 residues.

This clone was seen only once. J is TRBJ2-7 and V is TRBV7-9, with D unresolved. Germline assignment: CDR1 SEHNR and CDR2 FQNEAQ (reference sequence). With 1 base removed from V and 6 bases from J, the gap between germline ends came to 7 bases. This CDR3 has 12 amino acids. The CDR3 DNA is TGTGCCAGCAGCTTAGGGGCACCCGAGCAGTACTTC. This sequence encodes CASSLGAPEQYF.

The chain carries TRBV30 and TRBJ1-1, with 7 bases matching TRBD1. CDR1 and CDR2 (germline): GTSNPN, SVGIG (reference sequence). The CDR3 totals 12 residues. J gave up 6 bases and V 5 bases, and 6 bases lay outside the gene matches. Here the CDR3 DNA reads TGTGCCTGGCTAAAGGGGGCCCCTGAAGCTTTCTTT. Protein sequence: CAWLKGAPEAFF.

This chain joins TRBV7-2 and TRBJ1-1, with D possibly matching TRBD1 (5 bases). Germline-derived CDR1 and CDR2 are SGHTA and FQGNSA. Trimming left V 4 bases short and J 11 bases short, with 8 bases between. This CDR3 is 10 amino acids long. CDR3 sequence reads: CASSYGGAFF. CDR3 nucleotide sequence: TGTGCCAGCAGCTACGGGGGGGCTTTCTTT.

The chain links TRBV30 to TRBJ1-1; D possibly corresponds to TRBD1 (5 bases). The length of the CDR3 is 15 residues. CDR1 and CDR2 from the germline V gene are GTSNPN and SVGIG (reference sequence). V dropped 0 bases and J dropped 1 base, with 12 bases sitting between them. CDR3: CAWSVLRTGNTEAFF. Written as DNA, the CDR3 is TGTGCCTGGAGTGTACTCCGTACAGGGAACACTGAAGCTTTCTTT.

The chain carries TRBV6-5 and TRBJ1-2, with D unclear. Trimming stripped 8 bases from V and 5 bases from J, with 21 bases between. The CDR3 contains 15 residues. Per germline, CDR1 MNHEY and CDR2 SVGAGI. In DNA, the CDR3 is TGTGCCAGCGGGCCCGCAGTGAGCCTTGCATATGGCTACACCTTC. Its translation is CASGPAVSLAYGYTF.

The rearrangement uses TRBV9 and TRBJ2-2; a possible D gene is TRBD1 (5 bases). The CDR3 is made up of 13 amino acids. The V gene lost 4 bases and the J gene lost 6 bases, with 10 bases spanning the gap. Germline assignment: CDR1 SGDLS and CDR2 YYNGEE. DNA of the CDR3: TGTGCCAGCAGCCAGGGAAGGGCCGGGGAGCTGTTTTTT. This codes for CASSQGRAGELFF.

The V and J genes are TRBV10-3 and TRBJ2-2; 10 bases map to TRBD1. The CDR3 loop spans 14 amino acids. Germline V gene data show CDR1 as ENHRY and CDR2 as SYGVKD. V shed 8 bases and J 4 bases; nucleotides not matched to a gene: 4. Here the CDR3 reads CAIHGQGGTGELFF. CDR3 DNA sequence: TGTGCCATCCACGGACAGGGGGGCACCGGGGAGCTGTTTTTT.

The chain employs TRBV27 and TRBJ1-1; TRBD1 agrees at 10 bases. Trimming cost V 5 bases and J 5 bases; bases outside gene matches: 5. The germline V gene encodes CDR1 MNHEY and CDR2 SMNVEV (reference sequence). CDR3 length: 14 residues. The CDR3 reads CASSPRQGATEAFF. Written as DNA, the CDR3 is TGTGCCAGCAGTCCACGACAGGGGGCGACTGAAGCTTTCTTT.

This sequence joins TRBV19 and TRBJ1-4; 7 bases map to TRBD1. The V gene's germline CDR1 is LNHDA and CDR2 SQIVND (reference sequence). The trim removed 7 bases at V and 6 bases at J, leaving 5 bases unmatched. The CDR3 consists of 13 residues. CDR3 bases: TGTGCCAGTATGGCAGGGGGTTATGAAAAACTGTTTTTT. Its protein product is CASMAGGYEKLFF. The full variable domain, its missing parts supplied by reference TRBV19 and TRBJ1-4, is DGGITQSPKYLFRKEGQNVTLSCEQNLNHDAMYWYRQDPGQGLRLIYYSQIVNDFQKGDIAEGYSVSREKKESFPLTVTSAQKNPTAFYLCASMAGGYEKLFFGSGTQLSVL.

V is TRBV5-6 and J is TRBJ2-1, with 9 nucleotides matching TRBD2. CDR3 length: 16 amino acids. Trimming removed 0 bases from V and 8 bases from J; junction bases left unmatched: 9. In germline, CDR1 is SGHDT, CDR2 YYEEEE. DNA for the CDR3: TGTGCCAGCAGCTTGGGAGCGGGGGGATACCTGGATGAGCAGTTCTTC. This encodes CASSLGAGGYLDEQFF. The complete variable domain, with remaining parts taken from reference TRBV5-6 and TRBJ2-1, reads DAGVTQSPTHLIKTRGQQVTLRCSPKSGHDTVSWYQQALGQGPQFIFQYYEEEERQRGNFPDRFSGHQFPNYSSELNVNALLLGDSALYLCASSLGAGGYLDEQFFGPGTRLTVL.

V usage is TRBV15 and J usage is TRBJ2-1, with D perhaps matching TRBD2 (6 bases). V was shortened by 9 bases and J by 4 bases, with 10 bases between the two germline ends. Germline assignment: CDR1 LNHNV and CDR2 YYDKDF (reference sequence). The CDR3 covers 12 residues. This chain's CDR3 is CATLAEYNEQFF. The CDR3 DNA sequence: TGTGCCACTTTAGCGGAATACAATGAGCAGTTCTTC.

The chain links TRBV4-3 to TRBJ1-1; D perhaps matches TRBD1 (6 bases). V was clipped by 2 bases and J by 5 bases, with 12 bases between them. The V gene's germline CDR1 is LGHNA and CDR2 YSLEER. CDR3 size: 14 residues. Here the CDR3 reads CASSQTLGGTEAFF. DNA for the CDR3: TGCGCCAGCAGCCAAACGCTAGGGGGTACTGAAGCTTTCTTT.

The CDR3: CASRPGQGLETQYF. The CDR3 region has the DNA TGTGCCAGCAGACCTGGACAGGGGTTAGAGACCCAGTACTTC. The chain is built from TRBV27 and TRBJ2-5; 9 bases match TRBD1. CDR1 is MNHEY, CDR2 SMNVEV, per germline (reference sequence). CDR3 size: 14 residues. V shed 6 bases, J shed 4 bases, and the junction held 6 bases outside the gene matches.

V is TRBV4-2 and J is TRBJ1-4; TRBD1 matches at 7 bases. With V trimmed by 1 base and J by 13 bases, 9 bases remained unmatched. CDR3 length: 14 amino acids. Germline lookup yields CDR1 LGHNA and CDR2 YNFKEQ. The CDR3 reads CASSQVGQDSGLFF. In DNA, the CDR3 is TGTGCCAGCAGCCAAGTAGGACAGGACTCTGGACTGTTTTTT.

Comment on this clone: Compared with germline, one end of the junction differs, possibly owing to a read error. V and J are TRBV19 and TRBJ1-1; 10 positions match TRBD1. This CDR3 has 14 amino acids. Germline V CDR1 and CDR2: LNHDA, SQIVND (reference sequence). The CDR3 nucleotides read TGTGCCAGTAGTACGGGACAGGGGAACGCTGAAGCTTTCTTT. Amino acid sequence: CASSTGQGNAEAFF. Full variable domain (remainder filled in from reference TRBV19 and TRBJ1-1): DGGITQSPKYLFRKEGQNVTLSCEQNLNHDAMYWYRQDPGQGLRLIYYSQIVNDFQKGDIAEGYSVSREKKESFPLTVTSAQKNPTAFYLCASSTGQGNAEAFFGQGTRLTVV.